Below, 30 T cell receptor beta chains from the same sample are listed, as sequenced in a study of blood T cells in healthy people across ages. It was with a sample-barcoded 5' primer and a J-beta primer mix that a second PCR of roughly 6 to 12 cycles was run. TCRdb fed the 5' RACE reads into MiXCR, producing one record per CDR3 protein. There are 1.5 million to 2 million distinct CDR3 sequences in the sample; around half occur only once, and around 2.1% lies in the top ten. Sequences were obtained from blood. The receptors come from a woman in her 40s in good health.

The chain combines TRBV5-5 with TRBJ1-5; a weak D match, TRBD1 (6 bases). CDR3 size: 16 residues. Between the trimmed V and J ends, which lost 4 bases and 3 bases, there was a span of 17 bases. CDR1 and CDR2 from the germline V gene are SGHKS and YYEKEE (reference sequence). CDR3 sequence (DNA): TGTGCCAGCAGCCGAAAACAGGGTCTATCCAATCAGCCCCAGCATTTT. Its protein product is CASSRKQGLSNQPQHF.

In its sample, this clonotype was seen a few times. The chain combines TRBV9 with TRBJ2-1, with a possible D match to TRBD2 (6 bases). V was shortened by 0 bases and J by 5 bases, with 9 bases between the two germline ends. CDR1 and CDR2 from the germline V gene are SGDLS and YYNGEE. The CDR3 length is 14 residues. This chain's CDR3 is CASSVVAGNNEQFF. CDR3 in DNA: TGTGCCAGCAGCGTAGTGGCGGGGAACAATGAGCAGTTCTTC.

The V gene is TRBV3-1, the J gene TRBJ2-7, with D unclear. Trimming left V 2 bases short and J 3 bases short, with 11 bases between. The V gene's germline CDR1 is LGHDT and CDR2 YNNKEL (reference sequence). The CDR3 sequence is 14 residues long. This CDR3 reads CASSQIGSHYEQYF. In nucleotides, the CDR3 is TGTGCCAGCAGCCAAATCGGGTCCCACTACGAGCAGTACTTC.

The chain is built from TRBV6-2 or TRBV6-3 and TRBJ2-6; TRBD1 agrees at 9 bases. This CDR3 spans 13 amino acids. Germline-derived CDR1 and CDR2 are MNHEY and SVGEGT. The J segment lost 11 bases and the V segment lost 6 bases, leaving 5 bases of the junction unmatched. The CDR3 DNA follows: TGTGCCAGCAGCCGGGACAGGGTAGACGTCCTGACTTTC. It yields the protein CASSRDRVDVLTF.

In its sample, this clonotype was seen a few times. The rearrangement links TRBV5-1 to TRBJ2-1; tentatively, D is TRBD2 (6 bases). The CDR3 totals 14 residues. The germline CDR1 and CDR2 sequences are SGHRS and YFSETQ. Trimming shortened V by 2 bases and J by 6 bases, and 12 bases separated the two germline ends. CDR3 residues: CASSFGGEPNEQFF. As DNA, the CDR3 is TGCGCCAGCAGCTTCGGAGGGGAGCCCAATGAGCAGTTCTTC.

A word on this clonotype: Its ends do not fully match the called genes, so a read error is possible. The chain employs TRBV14 and TRBJ2-3, with unresolved D. Germline V gene data show CDR1 as SGHDN and CDR2 as FVKESK. The CDR3 runs to 18 residues. In DNA form, the CDR3 reads TGCGCCAGCAGCCCGACCGTGGCTCCCAAACGGGTCAAAGATACGCAGTATTTT. It yields the protein CASSPTVAPKRVKDTQYF.

This rearrangement joins TRBV5-1 to TRBJ2-1; D remains ambiguous. CDR1 is SGHRS and CDR2 is YFSETQ in the germline V gene. CDR3 size: 12 residues. Trimming took off 5 bases at V and 5 bases at J, with 8 bases between the two ends. In DNA form, the CDR3 reads TGCGCCAGCAGGGAGACCGACAATGAGCAGTTCTTC. Its protein product is CASRETDNEQFF.

In this sample, this clonotype turned up a few times. This chain connects TRBV2 to TRBJ1-5, with 9 bases lining up with TRBD1. The V segment lost 11 bases and the J segment 3 bases; nucleotides outside the gene matches: 5. There are 13 residues in the CDR3. Per germline, CDR1 SNHLY and CDR2 FYNNEI. CDR3 bases: TGTGCCGGGGGGACAGGGATCAATCAGCCCCAGCATTTT. Amino acid sequence: CAGGTGINQPQHF.

This chain uses TRBV27 with TRBJ2-5; 7 bases line up with TRBD2. Looked up from germline, CDR1 is MNHEY and CDR2 is SMNVEV (reference sequence). V lost 7 bases, J lost 3 bases, and 5 bases stayed unmatched. The CDR3 spans 13 residues. CDR3 coding DNA: TGTGCCAGCATTCTAGGACTAGAAGAGACCCAGTACTTC. Translated: CASILGLEETQYF.

This clonotype was counted between two and nine times. The CDR3 DNA reads as TGTGCCAGCAGTTACAACTCCAGAGCGGGGGACTCCTACAATGAGCAGTTCTTC. It yields the protein CASSYNSRAGDSYNEQFF. The rearrangement uses TRBV6-2 or TRBV6-3 and TRBJ2-1; 8 bases are shared with TRBD2. CDR1 MNHEY and CDR2 SVGEGT come from the germline V gene. V shed 2 bases and J 0 bases; nucleotides not matched to a gene: 9. The CDR3 consists of 18 residues.

The CDR3 nucleotides are TGTGCCAGCACCCCAAGTAGGGGTACAGATACGCAGTATTTT. It yields the protein CASTPSRGTDTQYF. The rearrangement links TRBV27 to TRBJ2-3; maybe TRBD1 (5 bases). The CDR3 is 14 residues long. V lost 7 bases to trimming and J lost 3 bases, with 14 bases between them. The germline gives CDR1 MNHEY, CDR2 SMNVEV (reference sequence).

The rearrangement uses TRBV12-3 or TRBV12-4 and TRBJ1-4; TRBD1 might be the D (5 bases). V was clipped by 5 bases and J by 7 bases, with 11 bases between them. This CDR3 is 13 amino acids long. The CDR3 nucleotides are TGTGCCAGCAGTGTGGCTGGGACTGAAAAACTGTTTTTT. This translates into CASSVAGTEKLFF.

V is TRBV15 and J is TRBJ2-1, with 8 bases lining up with TRBD1. The J call may be mistaken, given a closer DNA end match to TRBJ2-7. Germline CDR1 is LNHNV and CDR2 is YYDKDF (reference sequence). The CDR3 spans 18 residues. CDR3: CATSRDSRGRLTYNEQYF. For the CDR3, the DNA is TGTGCCACCAGCAGAGACTCCAGGGGGCGCTTAACCTACAATGAGCAGTACTTC.

Ten or more counts support this clonotype. This chain links TRBV6-2 or TRBV6-3 with TRBJ2-5, with TRBD2 matching over 10 bases. Germline V CDR1 and CDR2: MNHEY, SVGEGT. Trimming cost V 5 bases and J 1 base; bases outside gene matches: 4. The CDR3 is made up of 15 amino acids. CDR3 bases: TGTGCCAGCAGTCCTAGCGGGGGACGCCAAGAGACCCAGTACTTC. This gives the protein CASSPSGGRQETQYF.

This chain connects TRBV6-2 or TRBV6-3 to TRBJ1-1; 8 positions agree with TRBD1. CDR1 and CDR2 (germline): MNHEY, SVGEGT. The length of the CDR3 is 12 residues. Trimming removed 6 bases from V and 7 bases from J; junction bases left unmatched: 4. For the CDR3, the DNA is TGTGCCAGCAGAACCGGGACAGGTGAAGCTTTCTTT. Its translation is CASRTGTGEAFF.

V is TRBV7-3 and J is TRBJ2-3; 9 nucleotides line up with TRBD2. V lost 0 bases and J lost 8; bases outside the gene matches: 12. The CDR3 sequence is 17 residues long. Germline CDR1 is SGHTA and CDR2 is FQGTGA. The CDR3: CASSLTSGLARASTQYF. Here the CDR3 DNA reads TGTGCCAGCAGCTTAACGAGTGGACTAGCGAGGGCGAGTACGCAGTATTTT.

About this clonotype: One end of the junction is discordant with germline, which a read error may explain. V usage is TRBV5-1 and J usage is TRBJ2-1; a weak D match, TRBD1 (5 bases). This CDR3 contains 16 residues. Germline V gene lookup returns CDR1 SGHRS and CDR2 YFSETQ. In nucleotides, the CDR3 is TGCGCCAGCAAACGCCGCAGGGAAGAAGTCTACAAAGAGCAGTTCTTC. It specifies CASKRRREEVYKEQFF. The entire variable domain, with the rest obtained from reference TRBV5-1 and TRBJ2-1, is as follows: KAGVTQTPRYLIKTRGQQVTLSCSPISGHRSVSWYQQTPGQGLQFLFEYFSETQRNKGNFPGRFSGRQFSNSRSEMNVSTLELGDSALYLCASKRRREEVYKEQFFGPGTRLTVL.

This clonotype was detected a few times. The V gene is TRBV24-1, the J gene TRBJ2-3, with D possibly matching TRBD2 (5 bases). The CDR3 length is 16 residues. The germline gives CDR1 KGHDR, CDR2 SFDVKD. Trimming stripped 3 bases from V and 0 bases from J, with 12 bases between. CDR3 DNA sequence: TGTGCCACCAGTGATCCAGGAAGAGGGAGCACAGATACGCAGTATTTT. This gives the protein CATSDPGRGSTDTQYF.

This chain connects TRBV27 to TRBJ2-1; 10 bases match TRBD2. There are 18 residues in the CDR3. With 5 bases clipped from V and 6 bases from J, the junction kept 16 bases outside the gene matches. Germline V gene lookup returns CDR1 MNHEY and CDR2 SMNVEV (reference sequence). This CDR3 reads CASSPGVAGGVGRNEQFF. DNA for the CDR3: TGTGCCAGCAGTCCCGGGGTAGCGGGGGGTGTGGGTCGCAATGAGCAGTTCTTC.

V is TRBV4-2 and J is TRBJ2-5, with TRBD1 matching 9 bases. CDR1 is LGHNA and CDR2 is YNFKEQ in the germline V gene. V lost 1 base to trimming and J lost 1 base; unmatched junction nucleotides: 4. The length of the CDR3 is 16 residues. CDR3 nucleotide sequence: TGTGCCAGCAGCCAAGCGAAGACAGGGGGCCAAGAGACCCAGTACTTC. Translated: CASSQAKTGGQETQYF.

This rearrangement joins TRBV6-2 or TRBV6-3 to TRBJ2-3, with D perhaps matching TRBD1 (5 bases). The CDR3 has 14 residues. Germline V gene lookup returns CDR1 MNHEY and CDR2 SVGEGT. V shed 6 bases and J shed 2 bases, with 12 bases lying between them. This CDR3 is CASSGHPSTDTQYF. CDR3 bases: TGTGCCAGCAGCGGACATCCGTCCACAGATACGCAGTATTTT.

This chain uses TRBV20-1 with TRBJ2-3; 14 bases align to TRBD2. The CDR3 consists of 18 residues. The germline gives CDR1 DFQATT, CDR2 SNEGSKA (reference sequence). J was trimmed by 2 bases and V by 6 bases; bases with no gene match: 13. The CDR3 sequence: CSAPGLAGGSSFTDTQYF. CDR3 bases: TGCAGTGCCCCCGGACTAGCGGGAGGCTCCTCTTTCACAGATACGCAGTATTTT.

Comment on this clonotype: A junction boundary mismatches the germline segment, possibly from a read error. The chain uses TRBV7-9 and TRBJ1-2; 9 bases agree with TRBD1. Germline V CDR1 and CDR2: SEHNR, FQNEAQ (reference sequence). The CDR3 is 14 residues long. For the CDR3, the DNA is TGTGCCAGCAGCCCGGGGACAGGGAACTATGGCCACACCTTC. This encodes CASSPGTGNYGHTF.

This clonotype was seen once. The chain couples TRBV6-2 or TRBV6-3 to TRBJ2-3; TRBD2 agrees at 9 bases. In germline, CDR1 is MNHEY, CDR2 SVGEGT. The trim removed 5 bases at V and 5 bases at J, leaving 17 bases unmatched. The CDR3 loop spans 18 amino acids. The CDR3 region has the DNA TGTGCCAGCAGTGTCATACCGGCCGGGACTAGCCCTATAGATACGCAGTATTTT. Residues: CASSVIPAGTSPIDTQYF.

The CDR3 sequence: CSVIQPGAQETQYF. DNA for the CDR3: TGCAGTGTCATACAACCGGGGGCCCAAGAGACCCAGTACTTC. The V call is TRBV20-1, the J call TRBJ2-5; perhaps D is TRBD1 or TRBD2 (6 bases each). The V and J ends lost 7 bases and 1 base respectively, with 16 bases between them. The CDR3 consists of 14 residues. In germline, CDR1 is DFQATT, CDR2 SNEGSKA (reference sequence).

The chain employs TRBV7-6 and TRBJ2-1; no firm D call. This CDR3 has 15 residues. The germline CDR1 and CDR2 sequences are SGHVS and FNYEAQ. Trimming removed 5 bases from V and 4 bases from J, with 15 bases in between. In DNA form, the CDR3 reads TGTGCCAGCAGCCCGTTAGGAAAACCTTACAATGAGCAGTTCTTC. Translation gives CASSPLGKPYNEQFF.

The CDR3 DNA reads TGTGCCAGCAGCCAGTCACGTATGGAACTGTTTTTT. This gives the protein CASSQSRMELFF. The chain recombines TRBV4-2 with TRBJ1-4; no clear D. The CDR3 spans 12 residues. Germline V CDR1 and CDR2: LGHNA, YNFKEQ. V was pared by 3 bases and J by 12 bases, with 11 bases between.

This chain links TRBV9 with TRBJ2-4; possibly TRBD2 for D (6 bases). The CDR3 totals 15 residues. The V gene lost 3 bases and the J gene lost 0 bases, with 10 bases spanning the gap. Germline CDR1 reads SGDLS; CDR2 reads YYNGEE. DNA for the CDR3: TGTGCCAGCAGCGCACCGGGACTAGCCAAAAACATTCAGTACTTC. Its translation: CASSAPGLAKNIQYF.

This clonotype was seen a single time. The chain employs TRBV20-1 and TRBJ1-2, with 8 nucleotides matching TRBD1. Germline lookup yields CDR1 DFQATT and CDR2 SNEGSKA (reference sequence). CDR3 length equals 12 residues. Unmatched junction bases numbered 5, after V lost 3 bases and J lost 8 bases. As DNA, the CDR3 is TGCAGTGCTAGCCCAGGGGGCATCGGCTACACCTTC. It translates to CSASPGGIGYTF.

V is TRBV20-1 and J is TRBJ2-5; 9 nucleotides line up with TRBD2. CDR3 length: 16 amino acids. V shed 6 bases, J shed 11 bases, and the junction held 22 bases outside the gene matches. CDR1 and CDR2 (germline): DFQATT, SNEGSKA (reference sequence). DNA for the CDR3: TGCAGTGCGAGACCCTATAGCGGGGGACCTTCCTACAAGCAGTACTTC. Translation gives CSARPYSGGPSYKQYF.